The 22 T cell receptor beta chains below were found in one sample sequenced in a study of cytomegalovirus exposure and HLA in healthy donors (dated by TCRdb to about 2017). Libraries came from the immunoSEQ multiplex PCR assay. TCRdb re-hosts the immuneACCESS table, in-frame sequences only. Its copies lack some clones; in the studies checked, an unresolved V gene accounts for under half of them, and the cause for the rest is not known. In this sample the table shows under 80,000 clones, 94% of which occur a single time. The ten largest clonotypes hold less than 2.5% of the sample. The sample consisted of PBMCs. These receptors were taken from a woman under 30 in good health and CMV-seronegative.

The chain recombines TRBV4-3 with TRBJ1-1, with D perhaps matching TRBD1 (5 bases). V was pared by 1 base and J by 1 base, with 7 bases between. The CDR3 has 14 residues. Germline CDR1 and CDR2: LGHNA and YSLEER. This chain's CDR3 is CASSQVGGNTEAFF. The CDR3 DNA reads as TGCGCCAGCAGCCAAGTGGGGGGGAACACTGAAGCTTTCTTT.

This chain uses TRBV5-6 with TRBJ2-1, with D unresolved. Germline CDR1 reads SGHDT; CDR2 reads YYEEEE. The CDR3 spans 16 residues. Trimming removed 0 bases at V and 2 bases at J, with 12 bases between. The CDR3 nucleotides read TGTGCCAGCAGCTTGGCTAAGTTCCCCACCTACAATGAGCAGTTCTTC. This codes for CASSLAKFPTYNEQFF. The complete variable domain, with remaining parts taken from reference TRBV5-6 and TRBJ2-1, reads DAGVTQSPTHLIKTRGQQVTLRCSPKSGHDTVSWYQQALGQGPQFIFQYYEEEERQRGNFPDRFSGHQFPNYSSELNVNALLLGDSALYLCASSLAKFPTYNEQFFGPGTRLTVL.

The chain is built from TRBV11-2 and TRBJ2-7, with D perhaps matching TRBD2 (6 bases). Trimming removed 5 bases from V and 2 bases from J, with 25 bases in between. In germline, CDR1 is SGHAT, CDR2 FQNNGV. This CDR3 has 18 residues. In DNA form, the CDR3 reads TGTGCCAGCAGCCTCCGACTGGATTCGGGCGGGGTCGCCTACGAGCAGTACTTC. It yields the protein CASSLRLDSGGVAYEQYF.

V gene TRBV5-5 combines with J gene TRBJ2-5, with D possibly TRBD1 on 5 matching bases. V was pared by 0 bases and J by 4 bases, with 19 bases between. Per germline, CDR1 SGHKS and CDR2 YYEKEE (reference sequence). The CDR3 sequence is 17 residues long. DNA for the CDR3: TGTGCCAGCAGCTTGGGCGTTTGGGCAGGGAAGACAGAGACCCAGTACTTC. It yields the protein CASSLGVWAGKTETQYF.

A few counts support this clone. The J gene is TRBJ2-1, the V gene TRBV6-5; 7 bases line up with TRBD1. The germline V gene encodes CDR1 MNHEY and CDR2 SVGAGI. The CDR3 is made up of 14 amino acids. J lost 12 bases, V lost 6 bases, and 14 bases had no gene match. This CDR3 reads CASSRDRVGEGQFF. The DNA of the CDR3 is TGTGCCAGCAGCCGCGACAGGGTAGGCGAAGGGCAGTTCTTC.

CDR3 DNA sequence: TGTGCCAGTAGTATTGGCAGTCCTCCCTACAATGAGCAGTTCTTC. As protein: CASSIGSPPYNEQFF. The chain links TRBV19 to TRBJ2-1; D remains unclear. The CDR3 totals 15 residues. V was trimmed by 3 bases and J by 2 bases, leaving 11 bases between them. The germline CDR1 and CDR2 sequences are LNHDA and SQIVND (reference sequence).

A single count supports this clone. This chain links TRBV28 with TRBJ2-5; TRBD1 is a possible D gene (6 bases). The CDR3 runs 16 residues. Trimming removed 3 bases at V and 2 bases at J, with 16 bases between. Germline V gene sequence: CDR1 MDHEN, CDR2 SYDVKM. CDR3 amino acids: CASSFFASDRQETQYF. DNA for the CDR3: TGTGCCAGCAGTTTTTTTGCCTCGGACAGACAAGAGACCCAGTACTTC.

J is TRBJ2-4 and V is TRBV2; perhaps TRBD2 as D (5 bases). V was clipped by 4 bases and J by 8 bases, with 18 bases between them. There are 15 residues in the CDR3. Germline V gene data show CDR1 as SNHLY and CDR2 as FYNNEI. The CDR3 nucleotides read TGTGCCAGCAGTGCTAGTTGGCCAAACGGGGACATTCAGTACTTC. This translates into CASSASWPNGDIQYF. Using reference TRBV2 and TRBJ2-4 for the parts outside the CDR3, the full variable domain is EPEVTQTPSHQVTQMGQEVILRCVPISNHLYFYWYRQILGQKVEFLVSFYNNEISEKSEIFDDQFSVERPDGSNFTLKIRSTKLEDSAMYFCASSASWPNGDIQYFGAGTRLSVL.

This sequence joins TRBV27 and TRBJ1-3; D not certain. The V and J ends lost 0 bases and 0 bases respectively, with 6 bases between them. The CDR3 runs 15 residues. CDR1 and CDR2 (germline): MNHEY, SMNVEV (reference sequence). The CDR3: CASSLSEGSGNTIYF. DNA for the CDR3: TGTGCCAGCAGTTTATCCGAGGGCTCTGGAAACACCATATATTTT.

This chain uses TRBV30 with TRBJ1-1, with unresolved D. Germline CDR1 reads GTSNPN; CDR2 reads SVGIG (reference sequence). This CDR3 is built from 14 residues. Trimming stripped 2 bases from V and 0 bases from J, with 10 bases between. DNA for the CDR3: TGTGCCTGGAGTCATGAACTTATGAACACTGAAGCTTTCTTT. It is translated as CAWSHELMNTEAFF.

This clone showed up just once. V and J are TRBV7-8 and TRBJ2-1, with D maybe TRBD2 (5 bases). The V and J ends lost 1 base and 9 bases respectively, with 13 bases between them. This CDR3 contains 14 residues. Germline CDR1 and CDR2: SGHVS and FQNEAQ. In nucleotides, the CDR3 is TGTGCCAGCAGCTTAGACAGCAACCGGGGTGAGCAGTTCTTC. It is translated as CASSLDSNRGEQFF.

The chain combines TRBV5-5 with TRBJ1-6, with D tentatively TRBD1 (6 bases). The length of the CDR3 is 15 residues. CDR1 and CDR2 (germline): SGHKS, YYEKEE (reference sequence). V lost 0 bases, J lost 7 bases, and 11 bases lay in between. CDR3 DNA: TGTGCCAGCAGCTTGGCGCCACAGGGCAATTCACCCCTCCACTTT. Protein product: CASSLAPQGNSPLHF.

This clone was found once. The chain recombines TRBV29-1 with TRBJ2-5; D is possibly TRBD2 (7 bases). CDR1 is SQVTM, CDR2 ANQGSEA, per germline. The CDR3 is 14 amino acids. V was pared by 7 bases and J by 5 bases, with 20 bases between. The CDR3 region is CSGGGHGVWETQYF. CDR3 DNA: TGCAGCGGGGGGGGACACGGAGTTTGGGAGACCCAGTACTTC.

The rearrangement links TRBV30 to TRBJ1-5, with D maybe TRBD1 (5 bases). Germline V gives CDR1 GTSNPN, CDR2 SVGIG (reference sequence). This CDR3 is built from 14 residues. Trimming left V 0 bases short and J 4 bases short, with 10 bases between. DNA for the CDR3: TGTGCCTGGAGTGTTCGACAGCAAAATCAGCCCCAGCATTTT. Amino acid sequence: CAWSVRQQNQPQHF. Looking up the rest from reference TRBV30 and TRBJ1-5 gives the full variable domain: SQTIHQWPATLVQPVGSPLSLECTVEGTSNPNLYWYRQAAGRGLQLLFYSVGIGQISSEVPQNLSASRPQDRQFILSSKKLLLSDSGFYLCAWSVRQQNQPQHFGDGTRLSIL.

The V and J genes are TRBV7-3 and TRBJ2-2; no definite D call. Trimming removed 5 bases from V and 5 bases from J, with 6 bases in between. Germline assignment: CDR1 SGHTA and CDR2 FQGTGA. This CDR3 has 12 amino acids. In DNA, the CDR3 is TGTGCCAGCAGCCCCGGGACCGGGGAGCTGTTTTTT. This encodes CASSPGTGELFF.

The J gene is TRBJ2-2, the V gene TRBV29-1; 7 bases match TRBD1. Per the germline V gene, CDR1 is SQVTM and CDR2 is ANQGSEA. J was trimmed by 3 bases and V by 3 bases; bases with no gene match: 1. The CDR3 sequence is 13 residues long. This CDR3 reads CSVDDRDTGELFF. The CDR3 region has the DNA TGCAGCGTTGATGACAGGGACACCGGGGAGCTGTTTTTT.

The chain uses TRBV19 and TRBJ1-5, with a weak D call TRBD1 (6 bases). Trimming stripped 7 bases from V and 3 bases from J, with 10 bases between. This CDR3 has 13 amino acids. Germline values: CDR1 LNHDA, CDR2 SQIVND (reference sequence). The CDR3 nucleotides are TGTGCCAGTAACCCGGGACACAATCAGCCCCAGCATTTT. It codes for CASNPGHNQPQHF.

On this clone itself: The germline gene is not matched at one end of the junction; a read error may be the cause. J is TRBJ2-5 and V is TRBV7-7, with 8 nucleotides matching TRBD1. The CDR3 runs to 15 residues. Per germline, CDR1 SSHAT and CDR2 FNYEAQ (reference sequence). The CDR3 bases are TGTGCTAGCAGCCCCCACAGGGGGGCCTTCGGGACCCAGTACTTC. Translating gives CASSPHRGAFGTQYF.

This rearrangement joins TRBV28 to TRBJ2-1; TRBD1 matches at 7 bases. The CDR3 is 15 residues long. V dropped 5 bases and J dropped 1; count of bases not matched to a gene: 5. Germline V gene data show CDR1 as MDHEN and CDR2 as SYDVKM. The CDR3 sequence is CASSPGTVSYNEQFF. CDR3 DNA: TGTGCCAGCAGTCCCGGGACAGTATCCTACAATGAGCAGTTCTTC.

The CDR3, as DNA: TGTGCCAGCAGCTTAAGGGGTTTGGACGAGCAGTACTTC. Amino acid sequence: CASSLRGLDEQYF. V usage is TRBV5-6 and J usage is TRBJ2-7; D may be TRBD1 (5 bases). The germline V gene encodes CDR1 SGHDT and CDR2 YYEEEE. V was clipped by 2 bases and J by 5 bases, with 11 bases between them. This CDR3 region has 13 residues. Together with reference TRBV5-6 and TRBJ2-7, the CDR3 gives the full variable domain: DAGVTQSPTHLIKTRGQQVTLRCSPKSGHDTVSWYQQALGQGPQFIFQYYEEEERQRGNFPDRFSGHQFPNYSSELNVNALLLGDSALYLCASSLRGLDEQYFGPGTRLTVT.

This sequence joins TRBV7-8 and TRBJ2-2; D perhaps matches TRBD2 (5 bases). Germline CDR1 SGHVS, CDR2 FQNEAQ. The germline V and J ends were trimmed by 5 bases and 3 bases, with 13 bases remaining between them. This CDR3 comprises 15 residues. The CDR3 protein is CASSPVRGYTGELFF. In nucleotides, the CDR3 is TGTGCCAGCAGCCCCGTTCGGGGATACACCGGGGAGCTGTTTTTT.

The V call is TRBV30, the J call TRBJ2-7; D unclear. Trimming stripped 4 bases from V and 2 bases from J, with 15 bases between. Germline CDR1 reads GTSNPN; CDR2 reads SVGIG (reference sequence). The CDR3 has 14 amino acids. The CDR3 sequence is CAWIRQGPTYEQYF. CDR3 in DNA: TGTGCCTGGATTAGACAAGGCCCAACCTACGAGCAGTACTTC.